This record looks at one T cell receptor beta chain sequence and its context. The target of this receptor is not known. It has no much larger one-base neighbor in the sample; base qualities were not kept. The sample originates from a study of OX40 agonist ivuxolimab in advanced cancers. About the investigation overall: Ivuxolimab was an agonistic, fully human IgG2 monoclonal antibody directed against OX40 (CD134), a costimulatory receptor. Intravenous ivuxolimab was administered to patients every 2 weeks at six dose levels: 0.01, 0.1, 0.3, 1.5, 3 and 10 mg/kg. Of the approximately 54 dose-escalation patients, hepatocellular carcinoma was present in roughly 19, melanoma in approximately 15, renal cell carcinoma in 9 and head and neck cancer in 9. In the dose-escalation cohort, 75% to 90% of patients were male, and the mean age was approximately 60 years with a range of about 20 to 80. Patients were allowed to have had prior anti-PD-1, anti-PD-L1 or anti-CTLA-4 therapy, and 40% to 45% of the dose-escalation patients had previously received checkpoint inhibitors. Three dose-escalation patients achieved partial responses, one with hepatocellular carcinoma and two with cutaneous melanoma. The point of sequencing TCRbeta in the periphery was to test whether ivuxolimab changed TCR sequence diversity and drove clonal T-cell expansion. The paper covers the monotherapy dose-escalation part of the phase I ivuxolimab trial, which included N of about 50 patients. The paper's findings and limits, for the study overall: After ivuxolimab, CD8+ T cells had more expanded clones than CD4+ T cells on average. In the 0.1-3.0 mg/kg groups, partial responders were among the patients with the lowest normalized peripheral clonal expansion, particularly in CD8+ T cells. At doses of 0.1 to 3.0 mg/kg, clonal expansion of both CD4+ and CD8+ T cells in blood was seen between baseline and week 6. The antigen specificity of the peripheral T cells that underwent clonal expansion was not determined. Low levels of normalized T-cell clonal expansion were also seen in some nonresponding patients.

Patients with autoimmune disease history or receiving systemic immunosuppression were excluded from the trial. Peripheral blood for TCR sequencing was drawn from every dose cohort at baseline, at cycle 4 day 1 and at cycle 7 day 1. Samples came from an open-label, multicenter, first-in-human phase I dose-escalation trial of ivuxolimab. Adults with locally advanced or metastatic head and neck squamous cell, hepatocellular, melanoma or renal cell carcinoma were enrolled in the trial. Before TCR sequencing, CD4+ T cells and CD8+ T cells were sorted from peripheral blood as separate populations. From cysteine to phenylalanine, the CDR3 is 15 amino acids long. Only CDR3 DNA remains: 45 bases, in frame from the first base. V is pared back by 6 bases and J by 1 base, with 15 bases lying between the germline termini. The germline V gene yields SNHLY for CDR1 and FYNNEI for CDR2. To sequence the TCRbeta CDR3 region, genomic DNA was isolated from the sorted cells. The immunoSEQ Assay was used to sequence the TCRbeta CDR3 regions. TCRdb carries this immuneACCESS record with in-frame sequences only. Its versions omit some clonotypes, under half of them owing to an unresolved V gene in the studies checked, with the rest unexplained. The sample includes around 60,000 clones, with roughly 91% observed a single time. Approximately 0.8% of the sample is held by the ten biggest clonotypes.

This sequence originates from an adult with an advanced solid tumor such as melanoma, head and neck, liver or kidney cancer. The chain is assembled from TRBV2 and TRBJ1-2; tentative D gene TRBD1, with 5 bases matching. Sequenced material: CD4+ or CD8+ T cells sorted from blood, taken in a trial of the OX40 agonist ivuxolimab. The DNA is TGTGCCAGCAGCCTGACAGTGCCCTTTAACTATGGCTACACCTTC. Its coded protein is CASSLTVPFNYGYTF.